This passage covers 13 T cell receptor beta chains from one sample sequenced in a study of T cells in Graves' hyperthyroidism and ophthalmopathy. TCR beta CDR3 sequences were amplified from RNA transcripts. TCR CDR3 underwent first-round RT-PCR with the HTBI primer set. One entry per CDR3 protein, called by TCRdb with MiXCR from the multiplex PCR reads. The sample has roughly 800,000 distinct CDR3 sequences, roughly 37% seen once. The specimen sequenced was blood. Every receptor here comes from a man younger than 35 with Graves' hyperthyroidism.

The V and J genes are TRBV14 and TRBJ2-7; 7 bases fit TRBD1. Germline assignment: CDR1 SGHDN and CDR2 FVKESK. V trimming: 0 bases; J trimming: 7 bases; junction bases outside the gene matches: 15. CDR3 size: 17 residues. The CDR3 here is CASSQDNLRTGPLEQYF. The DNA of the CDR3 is TGTGCCAGCAGCCAAGATAATTTAAGGACAGGCCCCTTGGAGCAGTACTTC.

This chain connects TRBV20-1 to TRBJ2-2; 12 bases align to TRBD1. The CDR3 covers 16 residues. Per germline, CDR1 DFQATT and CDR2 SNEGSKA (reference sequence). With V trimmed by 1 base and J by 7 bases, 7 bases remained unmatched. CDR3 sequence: CSARVSGTGGHGELFF. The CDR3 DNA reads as TGCAGTGCTAGAGTTTCCGGGACAGGGGGCCACGGGGAGCTGTTTTTT.

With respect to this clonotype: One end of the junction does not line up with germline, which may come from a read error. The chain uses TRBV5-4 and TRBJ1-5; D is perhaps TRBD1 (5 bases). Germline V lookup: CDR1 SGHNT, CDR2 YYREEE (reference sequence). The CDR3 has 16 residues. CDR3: CASSQGRGGSNQPQHF. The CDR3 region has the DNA TGCGCCAGCAGCCAAGGTAGGGGAGGCAGCAATCAGCCCCAGCATTTT.

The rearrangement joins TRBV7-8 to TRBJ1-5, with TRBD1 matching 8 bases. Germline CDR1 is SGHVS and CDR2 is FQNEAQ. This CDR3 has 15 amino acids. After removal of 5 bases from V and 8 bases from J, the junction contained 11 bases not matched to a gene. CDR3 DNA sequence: TGTGCCAGCAGCCCAGGGGCAGGGGGCCCGGAGCCCCAGCATTTT. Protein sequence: CASSPGAGGPEPQHF.

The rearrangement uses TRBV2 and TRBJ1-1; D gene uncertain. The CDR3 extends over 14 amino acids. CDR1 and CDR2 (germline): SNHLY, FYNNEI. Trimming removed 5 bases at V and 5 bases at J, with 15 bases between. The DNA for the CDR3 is TGTGCCAGCAGTTACCGGGGTACTCGAACTGAAGCTTTCTTT. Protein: CASSYRGTRTEAFF. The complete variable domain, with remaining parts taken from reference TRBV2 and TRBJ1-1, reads EPEVTQTPSHQVTQMGQEVILRCVPISNHLYFYWYRQILGQKVEFLVSFYNNEISEKSEIFDDQFSVERPDGSNFTLKIRSTKLEDSAMYFCASSYRGTRTEAFFGQGTRLTVV.

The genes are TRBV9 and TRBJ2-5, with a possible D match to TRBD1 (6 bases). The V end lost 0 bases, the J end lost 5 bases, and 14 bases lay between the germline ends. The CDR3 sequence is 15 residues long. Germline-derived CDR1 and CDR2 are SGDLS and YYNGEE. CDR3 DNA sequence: TGTGCCAGCAGCGTAGATGAGGGGGTGGTGGAGACCCAGTACTTC. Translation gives CASSVDEGVVETQYF.

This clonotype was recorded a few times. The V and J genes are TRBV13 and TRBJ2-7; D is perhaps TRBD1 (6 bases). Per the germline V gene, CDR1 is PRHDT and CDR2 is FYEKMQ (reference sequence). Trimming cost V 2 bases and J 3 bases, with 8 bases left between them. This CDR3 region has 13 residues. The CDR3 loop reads CASSLRQVYEQYF. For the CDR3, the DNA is TGTGCCAGCAGCTTAAGACAGGTCTACGAGCAGTACTTC.

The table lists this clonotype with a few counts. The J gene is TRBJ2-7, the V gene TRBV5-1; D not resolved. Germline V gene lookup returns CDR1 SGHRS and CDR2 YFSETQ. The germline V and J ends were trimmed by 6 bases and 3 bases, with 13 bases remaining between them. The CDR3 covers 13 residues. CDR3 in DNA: TGCGCCAGCAAGGGCAGTACTAACTACGAGCAGTACTTC. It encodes CASKGSTNYEQYF.

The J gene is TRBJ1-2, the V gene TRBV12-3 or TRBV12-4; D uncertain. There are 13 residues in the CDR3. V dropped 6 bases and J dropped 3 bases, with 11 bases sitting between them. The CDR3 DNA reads TGTGCCAGCAGCCTGACGGATTACTATGGCTACACCTTC. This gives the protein CASSLTDYYGYTF.

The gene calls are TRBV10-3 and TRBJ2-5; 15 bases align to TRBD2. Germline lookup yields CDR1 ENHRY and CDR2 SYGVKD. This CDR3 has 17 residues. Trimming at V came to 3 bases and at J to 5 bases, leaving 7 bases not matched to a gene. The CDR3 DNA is TGTGCCATCAGTGAACGGACTAGCGGGAGGGCCCTTGAGACCCAGTACTTC. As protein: CAISERTSGRALETQYF.

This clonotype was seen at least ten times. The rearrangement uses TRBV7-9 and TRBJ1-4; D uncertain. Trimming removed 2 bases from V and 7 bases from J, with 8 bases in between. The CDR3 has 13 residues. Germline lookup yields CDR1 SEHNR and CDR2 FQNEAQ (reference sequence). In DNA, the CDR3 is TGTGCCAGCAGCTTACAACAAACTGAAAAACTGTTTTTT. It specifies CASSLQQTEKLFF.

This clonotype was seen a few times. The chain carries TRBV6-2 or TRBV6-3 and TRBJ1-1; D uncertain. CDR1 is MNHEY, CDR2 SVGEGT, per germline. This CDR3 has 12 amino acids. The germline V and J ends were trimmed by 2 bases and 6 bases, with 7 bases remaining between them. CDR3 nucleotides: TGTGCCAGCAGTTACCCCGACCCTGAAGCTTTCTTT. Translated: CASSYPDPEAFF.

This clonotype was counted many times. CDR3 bases: TGTGCCAGCAGCCTCAACTCGAATCCGTACCAAGAGACCCAGTACTTC. It translates to CASSLNSNPYQETQYF. The chain combines TRBV14 with TRBJ2-5, with D unclear. The CDR3 runs to 16 residues. The V end was cut by 4 bases, the J end by 0 bases, with 15 bases between. Germline CDR1 SGHDN, CDR2 FVKESK.